The sequence of this TCR beta chain was determined in a study of T cell responses to AZD1222 COVID-19 vaccine. Only in-frame clones appear in the TCRdb table, and some are missing; sequencing was by immunoSEQ multiplex PCR. The sample yields approximately 120,000 clones, 75% to 90% seen once. The study, taken as a whole, reports: Baseline seropositivity occurred in only a handful of AZD1222 recipients. Unmutated variant regions are reportedly targeted by nearly half of spike-specific TCRs.

For this clone: Its cognate antigen is unknown.

Deletions cut 11 bases from V and 3 bases from J, with 13 bases between. This CDR3 spans 12 amino acids. Looked up from germline, CDR1 is ENHRY and CDR2 is SYGVKD. Sequences were derived from peripheral blood, sampled on day 0 of AZD1222 vaccination. The chain couples TRBV10-3 to TRBJ2-5; D may be TRBD2 (5 bases). The clonotype was recovered from an adult in good health. CDR3 region: CASGGREETQYF. The CDR3 DNA reads as TGTGCCTCCGGAGGCAGAGAAGAGACCCAGTACTTC.